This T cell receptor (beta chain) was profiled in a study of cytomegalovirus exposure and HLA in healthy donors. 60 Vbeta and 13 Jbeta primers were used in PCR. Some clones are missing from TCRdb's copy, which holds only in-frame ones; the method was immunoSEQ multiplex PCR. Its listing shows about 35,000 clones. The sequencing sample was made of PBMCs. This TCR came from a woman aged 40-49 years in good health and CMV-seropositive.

The CDR3 is CASSQDSGEPGELFF. The CDR3 region has the DNA TGCGCCAGCAGCCAAGATTCGGGGGAACCCGGGGAGCTGTTTTTT. The rearrangement uses TRBV4-1 and TRBJ2-2, with D maybe TRBD2 (6 bases). Germline V gene data show CDR1 as MGHRA and CDR2 as YSYEKL. CDR3 length: 15 amino acids. V shed 0 bases and J shed 6 bases, with 11 bases lying between them.